The entry below gives a single T cell receptor beta chain sequence along with its context. Unique molecular identifiers were used in preparing the TCRbeta library. TCRdb passed the PCR reads through MiXCR, listing each CDR3 protein once. The sample lists 350,000 to 450,000 distinct CDR3 sequences, around 21% occurring once. The entry originates in a study of T-cell reconstitution after alpha-beta-depleted transplantation in children. Between the trimmed V and J ends, which lost 5 bases and 9 bases, there was a span of 14 bases. CDR3 size: 13 residues. CDR1 and CDR2 from the germline V gene are SGHTA and FQGTGA.

The V and J genes are TRBV7-3 and TRBJ2-1, with a weak D call TRBD1 (6 bases). The starting material was PBMCs from the stem cell graft donor, obtained from the stem cell graft. This receptor was obtained from a human donor who donated a stem cell graft to a child with acute myeloid leukemia. CDR3 bases: TGTGCCAGCAGCCCCGGACAGTATGGTGAGCAGTTCTTC. Amino acids: CASSPGQYGEQFF.